A single sample is the source of the 20 T cell receptor beta chains below, sequenced in a study of cytomegalovirus exposure and HLA in healthy donors (dated by TCRdb to 2016 to 2017). The library was generated by the immunoSEQ multiplex PCR assay. A mixture of 60 forward primers for TCR Vbeta segments and 13 reverse primers for TCR Jbeta segments was used in the multiplex PCR. TCRdb limited this immuneACCESS table to in-frame rearrangements with V and J called. A share of clones is missing; checked studies link under half to unresolved V genes, and the rest is unexplained. The sample profile shows about 99,000 clones; roughly 80% of them were found once. Over 3% of the sample rests with the top ten. The sequenced sample consisted of PBMCs. The origin of the receptors is a man aged 35 to 55 in good health and CMV-seronegative.

This clone was recorded once. The gene calls are TRBV18 and TRBJ1-3, with D perhaps matching TRBD1 (5 bases). The CDR3 loop spans 14 amino acids. Trimming took off 3 bases at V and 1 base at J, with 7 bases between the two ends. Germline lookup yields CDR1 KGHSH and CDR2 LQKENI. CDR3 DNA: TGTGCCAGCTCACCGGACAATTCTGGAAACACCATATATTTT. This gives the protein CASSPDNSGNTIYF.

The J gene is TRBJ1-1, the V gene TRBV19; D perhaps matches TRBD1 (6 bases). This CDR3 region has 12 residues. The V end lost 5 bases, the J end lost 11 bases, and 15 bases lay between the germline ends. The germline gives CDR1 LNHDA, CDR2 SQIVND (reference sequence). This chain's CDR3 is CASSEDSKIAFF. Here the CDR3 DNA reads TGTGCCAGTAGTGAGGACAGCAAGATCGCTTTCTTT. The variable domain in full, completed from reference TRBV19 and TRBJ1-1, reads DGGITQSPKYLFRKEGQNVTLSCEQNLNHDAMYWYRQDPGQGLRLIYYSQIVNDFQKGDIAEGYSVSREKKESFPLTVTSAQKNPTAFYLCASSEDSKIAFFGQGTRLTVV.

The sample holds one count of this clone. This chain links TRBV11-2 with TRBJ2-2, with 8 bases lining up with TRBD2. Losses at the gene ends were 5 bases for V and 2 bases for J; bases not matched to a gene: 7. This CDR3 has 16 residues. Looked up from germline, CDR1 is SGHAT and CDR2 is FQNNGV. The CDR3 DNA reads TGTGCCAGCAGCACCCCGGGGGGGCTCAACACCGGGGAGCTGTTTTTT. Translated, it gives CASSTPGGLNTGELFF.

This rearrangement joins TRBV2 to TRBJ1-3; maybe TRBD1 (6 bases). Germline V gives CDR1 SNHLY, CDR2 FYNNEI. The CDR3 covers 15 residues. Trimming removed 8 bases from V and 3 bases from J, with 17 bases in between. The CDR3 loop is CASRTAGADGNTIYF. The CDR3 DNA sequence: TGTGCCAGCCGAACCGCGGGGGCTGATGGAAACACCATATATTTT.

The genes are TRBV7-9 and TRBJ2-1; D is perhaps TRBD2 (6 bases). Per the germline V gene, CDR1 is SEHNR and CDR2 is FQNEAQ (reference sequence). Trimming stripped 5 bases from V and 7 bases from J, with 18 bases between. This CDR3 spans 15 amino acids. CDR3 amino acids: CASSPVSGGVNEQFF. CDR3 in DNA: TGTGCCAGCAGCCCCGTGTCCGGGGGAGTTAATGAGCAGTTCTTC. The variable domain in full, with the rest retrieved from reference TRBV7-9 and TRBJ2-1, is DTGVSQNPRHKITKRGQNVTFRCDPISEHNRLYWYRQTLGQGPEFLTYFQNEAQLEKSRLLSDRFSAERPKGSFSTLEIQRTEQGDSAMYLCASSPVSGGVNEQFFGPGTRLTVL.

The gene calls are TRBV2 and TRBJ2-7; the D gene is possibly TRBD2 (7 bases). Germline CDR1 SNHLY, CDR2 FYNNEI. V was trimmed by 10 bases and J by 3 bases, leaving 22 bases between them. The CDR3 is made up of 15 amino acids. CDR3 in amino acids: CAIAGGRSTYYEQYF. The CDR3 DNA reads TGTGCCATCGCCGGGGGGCGGAGTACCTACTACGAGCAGTACTTC.

The rearrangement links TRBV29-1 to TRBJ2-7; D may be TRBD1 (6 bases). The V end lost 4 bases, the J end lost 4 bases, and 17 bases lay between the germline ends. The germline CDR1 and CDR2 sequences are SQVTM and ANQGSEA. The CDR3 loop spans 14 amino acids. The CDR3 sequence: CSVVQNRELYEQYF. The CDR3 nucleotides are TGCAGCGTTGTCCAAAACAGGGAATTGTACGAGCAGTACTTC.

The J gene is TRBJ2-1, the V gene TRBV28, with 9 bases identical to TRBD2. The CDR3 loop spans 14 amino acids. V lost 6 bases and J lost 7; bases outside the gene matches: 7. CDR1 is MDHEN and CDR2 is SYDVKM in the germline V gene. The CDR3 nucleotides are TGTGCCAGCAGCCCCCTAGCGGGGATTAATGAGCAGTTCTTC. Amino acid sequence: CASSPLAGINEQFF.

The J gene is TRBJ2-3, the V gene TRBV5-1, with a possible D match to TRBD1 (5 bases). The CDR3 contains 15 residues. Trimming removed 0 bases at V and 4 bases at J, with 12 bases between. Germline-derived CDR1 and CDR2 are SGHRS and YFSETQ. The CDR3 here is CASSLANQGSDTQYF. In nucleotides, the CDR3 is TGCGCCAGCAGCTTGGCCAACCAGGGTTCAGATACGCAGTATTTT.

V usage is TRBV29-1 and J usage is TRBJ2-5; 9 bases agree with TRBD1. TRBJ2-7 explains the end of the DNA better; the J call may be wrong. This CDR3 comprises 14 residues. The germline V gene encodes CDR1 SQVTM and CDR2 ANQGSEA. The CDR3 DNA reads TGCAGCGTTGAACCACAGGGGGCAATTAGCGAGCAGTACTTC. Amino acids: CSVEPQGAISEQYF.

This rearrangement joins TRBV9 to TRBJ1-2, with 7 positions matching TRBD1. Unmatched junction bases numbered 14, after V lost 4 bases and J lost 8 bases. CDR1 and CDR2 from the germline V gene are SGDLS and YYNGEE. The CDR3 covers 15 residues. Here the CDR3 reads CASSSSPVRGLGYTF. The CDR3 DNA reads as TGTGCCAGCAGCTCCTCCCCAGTTAGGGGGCTGGGCTACACCTTC.

This chain connects TRBV5-6 to TRBJ1-2, with TRBD1 matching over 7 bases. CDR1 and CDR2 from the germline V gene are SGHDT and YYEEEE. This CDR3 has 15 residues. V trimming: 0 bases; J trimming: 2 bases; junction bases outside the gene matches: 4. In nucleotides, the CDR3 is TGTGCCAGCAGCTTGGGGACAGGATCCAACTATGGCTACACCTTC. The encoded protein is CASSLGTGSNYGYTF.

The chain combines TRBV30 with TRBJ2-7, with D tentatively TRBD1 (5 bases). This CDR3 has 13 residues. CDR1 is GTSNPN, CDR2 SVGIG, per germline (reference sequence). The V gene lost 4 bases and the J gene lost 3 bases, with 13 bases spanning the gap. CDR3 sequence (DNA): TGTGCCTGGAACTGGGGCCTAGGCTACGAGCAGTACTTC. It specifies CAWNWGLGYEQYF. Full variable domain (outside the CDR3, taken from reference TRBV30 and TRBJ2-7): SQTIHQWPATLVQPVGSPLSLECTVEGTSNPNLYWYRQAAGRGLQLLFYSVGIGQISSEVPQNLSASRPQDRQFILSSKKLLLSDSGFYLCAWNWGLGYEQYFGPGTRLTVT.

The chain has TRBV30 and TRBJ1-6; the match to TRBD1 covers 7 bases. Germline V gene data show CDR1 as GTSNPN and CDR2 as SVGIG (reference sequence). The CDR3 sequence is 15 residues long. Unmatched junction bases numbered 8, after V lost 0 bases and J lost 9 bases. The CDR3 coding sequence is TGTGCCTGGAGTGTAATAGGGACAGTGAGTTCACCCCTCCACTTT. This translates into CAWSVIGTVSSPLHF. The complete variable domain, with remaining parts taken from reference TRBV30 and TRBJ1-6, reads SQTIHQWPATLVQPVGSPLSLECTVEGTSNPNLYWYRQAAGRGLQLLFYSVGIGQISSEVPQNLSASRPQDRQFILSSKKLLLSDSGFYLCAWSVIGTVSSPLHFGNGTRLTVT.

This chain joins TRBV6-6 and TRBJ2-5; 10 bases align to TRBD2. Gene TRBJ2-7 matches the end of the DNA better, so the J call may be wrong. This CDR3 comprises 15 residues. Germline lookup yields CDR1 MNHNY and CDR2 SVGAGI (reference sequence). CDR3 coding DNA: TGTGCCAGCAGTTACTCCGCTAGCGGGAGCTACGAGCAGTACTTC. The encoded protein is CASSYSASGSYEQYF.

The chain uses TRBV2 and TRBJ2-1; perhaps TRBD2 as D (6 bases). Germline V gene sequence: CDR1 SNHLY, CDR2 FYNNEI. Trimming removed 11 bases at V and 0 bases at J, with 11 bases between. This CDR3 is 13 amino acids long. CDR3 in amino acids: CAGSGSSYNEQFF. In nucleotides, the CDR3 is TGTGCCGGTAGCGGTTCCTCCTACAATGAGCAGTTCTTC.

The chain joins TRBV4-1 to TRBJ2-7; 8 positions match TRBD1. V shed 3 bases, J shed 2 bases, and the junction held 0 bases outside the gene matches. CDR1 is MGHRA, CDR2 YSYEKL, per germline. This CDR3 is 13 amino acids long. The CDR3 region has the DNA TGCGCCAGCAGCCAGGACAGGGCCTACGAGCAGTACTTC. This gives the protein CASSQDRAYEQYF.

For this clone: This same CDR3 is encoded by further DNA sequences in the sample. The rearrangement links TRBV6-1 to TRBJ2-5; 12 nucleotides agree with TRBD2. This CDR3 is 15 amino acids long. Germline loops: CDR1 MNHNS, CDR2 SASEGT. V was clipped by 2 bases and J by 2 bases; unmatched bases: 0. CDR3 amino acids: CASSELAGGQETQYF. In nucleotides, the CDR3 is TGTGCCAGCAGTGAACTAGCGGGGGGGCAAGAGACCCAGTACTTC.

This chain joins TRBV4-1 and TRBJ2-7; 7 bases agree with TRBD1. V was pared by 4 bases and J by 4 bases, with 16 bases of the junction left unmatched. This CDR3 has 17 amino acids. Germline lookup yields CDR1 MGHRA and CDR2 YSYEKL. CDR3 coding DNA: TGCGCCAGCAGCCTCCAATTTGGGACAGATTTTCTTTACGAGCAGTACTTC. Translation gives CASSLQFGTDFLYEQYF.

J is TRBJ2-7 and V is TRBV6-5; D perhaps matches TRBD2 (6 bases). Per the germline V gene, CDR1 is MNHEY and CDR2 is SVGAGI. Trimming stripped 4 bases from V and 6 bases from J, with 13 bases between. This CDR3 is 13 amino acids long. The CDR3 DNA sequence: TGTGCCAGCAGTTGGGAGGAGGGCTCCGAGCAGTACTTC. Its protein is CASSWEEGSEQYF.